This T cell receptor (beta chain) was identified in a study of T-cell reconstitution after alpha-beta-depleted transplantation in children. Broader study findings: T-cell counts and diversity were attributed mostly to newly produced T cells one year after transplant. At around two months after transplant, the alpha-beta T cells were reportedly derived from several hundred expanded clones that came from non-depleted graft cells. Surviving recipient T cells and thymic progenitors accounted for the high day-60 TCRbeta diversity observed in some patients.

V was clipped by 6 bases and J by 0 bases, with 12 bases between them. The CDR3 is made up of 15 amino acids. Germline assignment: CDR1 SNHLY and CDR2 FYNNEI. This clonotype has a handful of counts. Its antigen is unidentified. For TCRbeta, the library was prepared with unique molecular identifiers. Using its own MiXCR run on the PCR reads, TCRdb lists one record per CDR3 protein. The sample holds nearly 350,000 distinct CDR3 sequences, around 15% seen once. The specimen comprised PBMCs, mostly from graft donor cells, sampled 360 days after TCRalphabeta/CD19-depleted stem cell transplant. The receptor's source is a male patient aged 2-10 years who had a stem cell transplant for acute lymphoblastic leukemia, so the T cells may come from the graft donor. The chain links TRBV2 to TRBJ2-4; D may be TRBD1 (6 bases). The CDR3 bases are TGTGCCAGCAGCGAGGGGGTCCTAGCCAAAAACATTCAGTACTTC. It yields the protein CASSEGVLAKNIQYF.